Below are 13 T cell receptor beta chains sequenced from a single sample in a study of regulatory T cells in long-lasting Graves disease. Researchers made TCR beta libraries by using iRepertoire HTBI primers and running Arm-PCR on CDR3 regions. A single record per CDR3 protein comes from TCRdb applying MiXCR to the multiplex PCR reads. Of 400,000 to 550,000 distinct CDR3 sequences listed, roughly 15% are singletons. The time point here: newly diagnosed GD, antithyroid drugs for less than 3 months. PBMC RNA served as the TCR library source. These records were also assigned to another study, of T cells in Graves' hyperthyroidism and ophthalmopathy.

Sequences were derived from peripheral blood mononuclear cells (PBMCs), sampled at new diagnosis, from a patient treated with antithyroid drugs. These receptors all come from a woman in her 30s with Graves disease.

Many counts were recorded for this clonotype. This rearrangement joins TRBV29-1 to TRBJ1-2; TRBD1 matches 8 bases. Germline V gene data show CDR1 as SQVTM and CDR2 as ANQGSEA. V gave up 6 bases and J gave up 7 bases; unmatched junction bases: 22. CDR3 length: 17 residues. CDR3 protein: CSVPCLRQGLCGSGYTF. Here the CDR3 DNA reads TGCAGCGTACCTTGTTTGCGACAGGGGTTGTGTGGAAGTGGCTACACCTTC. The whole variable domain, filled in from reference TRBV29-1 and TRBJ1-2, reads SAVISQKPSRDICQRGTSLTIQCQVDSQVTMMFWYRQQPGQSLTLIATANQGSEATYESGFVIDKFPISRPNLTFSTLTVSNMSPEDSSIYLCSVPCLRQGLCGSGYTFGSGTRLTVV.

This clonotype was seen only a few times. The chain uses TRBV7-2 and TRBJ1-4; D gene unclear. The CDR3 has 14 residues. Germline lookup yields CDR1 SGHTA and CDR2 FQGNSA. The germline V and J ends were trimmed by 8 bases and 7 bases, with 17 bases remaining between them. The CDR3 coding sequence is TGTGCCAGCCGCCACGGTCCCCTCTCTGAAAAACTGTTTTTT. Residues: CASRHGPLSEKLFF. Together with reference TRBV7-2 and TRBJ1-4, the CDR3 gives the full variable domain: GAGVSQSPSNKVTEKGKDVELRCDPISGHTALYWYRQSLGQGLEFLIYFQGNSAPDKSGLPSDRFSAERTGGSVSTLTIQRTQQEDSAVYLCASRHGPLSEKLFFGSGTQLSVL.

This clonotype was seen many times. This sequence joins TRBV12-3 or TRBV12-4 and TRBJ1-1, with D unclear. The CDR3 covers 12 residues. V lost 1 base and J lost 4, with 4 bases in between. DNA for the CDR3: TGTGCCAGCAGTTTAGAGGGCACTGAAGCTTTCTTT. This translates into CASSLEGTEAFF.

This clonotype was seen more than once but under ten times. This rearrangement joins TRBV3-1 to TRBJ2-1, with D uncertain. This CDR3 comprises 13 residues. Trimming took off 0 bases at V and 7 bases at J, with 7 bases between the two ends. Germline V gene sequence: CDR1 LGHDT, CDR2 YNNKEL (reference sequence). In DNA, the CDR3 is TGTGCCAGCAGCCAAGATGTACGGAATGAGCAGTTCTTC. Protein sequence: CASSQDVRNEQFF.

This clonotype has at least ten counts. The V gene is TRBV5-1, the J gene TRBJ1-1, with 8 nucleotides matching TRBD1. Unmatched junction bases numbered 5, after V lost 0 bases and J lost 4 bases. Germline CDR1 SGHRS, CDR2 YFSETQ. The CDR3 totals 15 residues. The CDR3 DNA reads as TGCGCCAGCAGCTTGGAACAAGACAGGGGCACTGAAGCTTTCTTT. Amino acids: CASSLEQDRGTEAFF. The variable domain in full, completed from reference TRBV5-1 and TRBJ1-1, reads KAGVTQTPRYLIKTRGQQVTLSCSPISGHRSVSWYQQTPGQGLQFLFEYFSETQRNKGNFPGRFSGRQFSNSRSEMNVSTLELGDSALYLCASSLEQDRGTEAFFGQGTRLTVV.

V is TRBV6-2 or TRBV6-3 and J is TRBJ2-7, with 11 nucleotides matching TRBD2. The junction had 9 bases not matched to a gene; V was cut back by 6 bases and J by 2 bases. From germline, CDR1 is MNHEY and CDR2 SVGEGT. The CDR3 sequence is 16 residues long. The DNA for the CDR3 is TGTGCCAGCAGCCCTGGACTAGCGGGTCGAGCCTACGAGCAGTACTTC. Amino acids: CASSPGLAGRAYEQYF.

Many counts were recorded for this clonotype. CDR3 residues: CASSPPGGRTDTQYF. For the CDR3, the DNA is TGTGCCAGCAGTCCCCCCGGGGGTCGCACAGATACGCAGTATTTT. V usage is TRBV28 and J usage is TRBJ2-3; D possibly corresponds to TRBD2 (6 bases). Germline-derived CDR1 and CDR2 are MDHEN and SYDVKM. Trimming removed 5 bases from V and 1 base from J, with 13 bases in between. This CDR3 has 15 amino acids. The variable domain in full, completed from reference TRBV28 and TRBJ2-3, reads DVKVTQSSRYLVKRTGEKVFLECVQDMDHENMFWYRQDPGLGLRLIYFSYDVKMKEKGDIPEGYSVSREKKERFSLILESASTNQTSMYLCASSPPGGRTDTQYFGPGTRLTVL.

The rearrangement uses TRBV27 and TRBJ1-2, with 10 bases fitting TRBD1. The germline CDR1 and CDR2 sequences are MNHEY and SMNVEV (reference sequence). CDR3 size: 15 residues. V shed 6 bases and J 6 bases; nucleotides not matched to a gene: 10. In DNA form, the CDR3 reads TGTGCCAGCAGCCCCGACGACAGGGGGCTTAATGGCTACACCTTC. Its protein is CASSPDDRGLNGYTF.

This clonotype was recorded many times. The chain combines TRBV7-3 with TRBJ2-7; 11 nucleotides align to TRBD2. The CDR3 loop spans 16 amino acids. Germline CDR1 is SGHTA and CDR2 is FQGTGA. After removal of 2 bases from V and 2 bases from J, the junction contained 5 bases not matched to a gene. CDR3: CASSLGGTSGPYEQYF. Here the CDR3 DNA reads TGTGCCAGCAGCTTAGGCGGGACTAGCGGTCCCTACGAGCAGTACTTC. Full variable domain (rest looked up from reference TRBV7-3 and TRBJ2-7): GAGVSQTPSNKVTEKGKYVELRCDPISGHTALYWYRQSLGQGPEFLIYFQGTGAADDSGLPNDRFFAVRPEGSVSTLKIQRTERGDSAVYLCASSLGGTSGPYEQYFGPGTRLTVT.

A note on this clonotype: This may stem from a read error, because a much larger clone lies one nucleotide away. The CDR3 here is CPSSYQLSYEQYF. The CDR3 DNA sequence: TGTCCCAGCAGTTACCAGCTCTCCTACGAGCAGTACTTC. The chain is built from TRBV6-9 and TRBJ2-7; D is uncertain. This CDR3 is 13 amino acids long. Germline V gene data show CDR1 as MNHGY and CDR2 as SVAAGI.

This clonotype was observed many times. The gene calls are TRBV6-5 and TRBJ1-1; 9 positions match TRBD1. V gave up 4 bases and J gave up 7 bases; unmatched junction bases: 13. The CDR3 covers 16 residues. Germline CDR1 reads MNHEY; CDR2 reads SVGAGI. The chain's CDR3 is CASSLGYRDRAVEAFF. The CDR3 nucleotides read TGTGCCAGCAGTTTGGGCTACCGGGACAGGGCCGTTGAAGCTTTCTTT.

This clonotype was observed at least ten times. The chain uses TRBV15 and TRBJ2-7, with unresolved D. The ends were cut back, 5 bases at V and 0 bases at J, with 11 bases in the middle. Germline loops: CDR1 LNHNV, CDR2 YYDKDF (reference sequence). The CDR3 has 14 residues. CDR3 sequence (DNA): TGTGCCACCAGCGCTGCGGCCATCTCCTACGAGCAGTACTTC. It yields the protein CATSAAAISYEQYF.

This clonotype has at least ten counts. This chain uses TRBV6-1 with TRBJ1-5, with 7 bases aligning to TRBD1. Looked up from germline, CDR1 is MNHNS and CDR2 is SASEGT. CDR3 length equals 14 residues. V was clipped by 4 bases and J by 5 bases; unmatched bases: 5. The CDR3 here is CASSAGTDHQPQHF. The DNA of the CDR3 is TGTGCCAGCAGTGCGGGGACAGACCATCAGCCCCAGCATTTT.